These T cell receptor beta chains were read from a single sample in a study of cytomegalovirus exposure and HLA in healthy donors. Libraries were prepared by immunoSEQ multiplex PCR; TCRdb keeps only in-frame clonotypes and omits some of them. Of about 200,000 clones listed, roughly 80% are singletons. Sample: PBMCs. The source of these receptors is a man aged 30 to 45 in good health and CMV-seronegative. CDR3s include the opening cysteine and the closing phenylalanine or tryptophan. Fields, in order: J gene, V gene, CDR3 protein.

j_call: TRBJ1-1
v_call: TRBV5-5
cdr3_aa: CASSLGRQRNTEAFF

j_call: TRBJ2-1
v_call: TRBV5-4
cdr3_aa: CASSSGTGTQFF

j_call: TRBJ1-6
v_call: TRBV9
cdr3_aa: CASSVPSFEDSPLHF

j_call: TRBJ1-2
v_call: TRBV4-1
cdr3_aa: CASSQDRWGGTGSHGYTF

j_call: TRBJ2-1
v_call: TRBV7-3
cdr3_aa: CASSPDRGLGNEQFF

j_call: TRBJ1-1
v_call: TRBV5-1
cdr3_aa: CASSSTGTAMNTEAFF

j_call: TRBJ1-2
v_call: TRBV4-1
cdr3_aa: CASSHPLYRDGYTF

j_call: TRBJ2-1
v_call: TRBV9
cdr3_aa: CASSPGLASFNEQFF

j_call: TRBJ1-3
v_call: TRBV9
cdr3_aa: CASSVAGAGNTIYF

j_call: TRBJ2-5
v_call: TRBV7-7
cdr3_aa: CASSFRLAGGLETQYF

j_call: TRBJ2-5
v_call: TRBV2
cdr3_aa: CASPRGAETQYF

j_call: TRBJ2-1
v_call: TRBV27
cdr3_aa: CASSLSRGGRKYYNEQFF

j_call: TRBJ2-5
v_call: TRBV2
cdr3_aa: CARAEAGVPETQYF

j_call: TRBJ2-2
v_call: TRBV10-3
cdr3_aa: CAISGLGTSGANTGELFF

j_call: TRBJ1-3
v_call: TRBV6-1
cdr3_aa: CASSDAAPSSGNTIYF

j_call: TRBJ2-2
v_call: TRBV5-5
cdr3_aa: CASSSRIHTGPNTGELFF

j_call: TRBJ1-1
v_call: TRBV5-1
cdr3_aa: CASSLGQGVSNTEAFF

j_call: TRBJ2-7
v_call: TRBV28
cdr3_aa: CASSIMGQGLYEQYF

j_call: TRBJ2-7
v_call: TRBV28
cdr3_aa: CASRLRDTFYEQYF

j_call: TRBJ2-5
v_call: TRBV5-1
cdr3_aa: CASSLSGGQETQYF

j_call: TRBJ2-3
v_call: TRBV4-3
cdr3_aa: CASSHQRGASDTQYF

j_call: TRBJ2-5
v_call: TRBV11-2
cdr3_aa: CASNPIGQGAETQYF

j_call: TRBJ2-7
v_call: TRBV6-5
cdr3_aa: CASSRPGQGSGEQYF

j_call: TRBJ2-7
v_call: TRBV11-2
cdr3_aa: CASSPLSSYEQYF

j_call: TRBJ1-2
v_call: TRBV4-1
cdr3_aa: CASSQPSTPTTYGYTF

j_call: TRBJ1-1
v_call: TRBV9
cdr3_aa: CASSPSRGAGTEAFF

j_call: TRBJ2-3
v_call: TRBV29-1
cdr3_aa: CSVSGSSADTQYF

j_call: TRBJ1-2
v_call: TRBV6-5
cdr3_aa: CASSYRGTDYGYTF

j_call: TRBJ2-7
v_call: TRBV7-9
cdr3_aa: CASSLETSYEQYF

j_call: TRBJ2-5
v_call: TRBV28
cdr3_aa: CASSSRGVPQETQYF

j_call: TRBJ2-7
v_call: TRBV2
cdr3_aa: CASSEDLGQPYEQYF

j_call: TRBJ1-6
v_call: TRBV9
cdr3_aa: CASSGGDRDLGYSPLHF

j_call: TRBJ2-7
v_call: TRBV7-6
cdr3_aa: CASSLARGDRGLYF

j_call: TRBJ2-2
v_call: TRBV6-5
cdr3_aa: CASSYTGQGAGELFF

j_call: TRBJ2-5
v_call: TRBV7-2
cdr3_aa: CASSLGGQETQYF

j_call: TRBJ2-7
v_call: TRBV6-6
cdr3_aa: CASSYEPTFSYEQYF

j_call: TRBJ1-5
v_call: TRBV2
cdr3_aa: CASSPTQGANNQPQHF

j_call: TRBJ2-1
v_call: TRBV11-3
cdr3_aa: CASSLVVSSYNEQFF

j_call: TRBJ1-2
v_call: TRBV28
cdr3_aa: CASSSRQDYGYTF

j_call: TRBJ1-1
v_call: TRBV2
cdr3_aa: CASSEALHGGTASLKAFF

j_call: TRBJ1-1
v_call: TRBV29-1
cdr3_aa: CSVERVLNTEAFF

j_call: TRBJ2-3
v_call: TRBV5-8
cdr3_aa: CASSPGQGVTDTQYF

j_call: TRBJ2-7
v_call: TRBV6-1
cdr3_aa: CASGDKSSYEQYF

j_call: TRBJ2-1
v_call: TRBV10-3
cdr3_aa: CAISEGGSYNEQFF

j_call: TRBJ2-5
v_call: TRBV11-2
cdr3_aa: CASSETGGGGETQYF

j_call: TRBJ2-5
v_call: TRBV6-1
cdr3_aa: CASSETKTQYF

j_call: TRBJ1-2
v_call: TRBV7-3
cdr3_aa: CASRPLDRIGGYTF

j_call: TRBJ2-1
v_call: TRBV5-1
cdr3_aa: CASSLLNNEQFF

j_call: TRBJ1-4
v_call: TRBV5-1
cdr3_aa: CASSRTTGDANEKLFF